This T cell receptor (beta chain) stems from a study of OX40 agonist ivuxolimab in advanced cancers. For the study in its entirety: Ivuxolimab was a fully human IgG2 agonistic monoclonal antibody targeting the costimulatory receptor OX40 (CD134). Intravenous ivuxolimab was administered to patients every 2 weeks at six dose levels: 0.01, 0.1, 0.3, 1.5, 3 and 10 mg/kg. Of the roughly 54 patients in dose escalation, around 19 had hepatocellular carcinoma, approximately 15 had melanoma, 9 had renal cell carcinoma and 9 had head and neck cancer. In the dose-escalation cohort, around four fifths of patients were male, and the mean age was approximately 60 years, with a range of 23 to 79. Prior anti-PD-1, anti-PD-L1 or anti-CTLA-4 therapy was permitted, and checkpoint inhibitors had been received by about 37% of dose-escalation patients. Partial responses occurred in three dose-escalation patients: two with cutaneous melanoma and one with hepatocellular carcinoma. Peripheral TCRbeta sequencing was intended to test whether TCR sequence diversity was altered and clonal T-cell expansion was caused by ivuxolimab. The paper reports the monotherapy dose-escalation portion (N of about 50 patients) of the phase I ivuxolimab trial.

To sequence the TCRbeta CDR3 region, genomic DNA was isolated from the sorted cells. TCRbeta CDR3 regions were sequenced using the immunoSEQ Assay. Drawn from immuneACCESS, this table holds only the in-frame rearrangements with V and J called that TCRdb kept. Clones are partly lost; checked studies trace under half to an unresolved V gene and leave the rest unexplained. For this sample there are about 22,000 clones; around nine tenths appear just once. Around 27% of the sample rests with the top ten. The CDR3 measures 15 amino acids from cysteine to phenylalanine. This entry keeps only the CDR3 DNA: 45 bases, framed from base 1. V loses 6 bases at its end and J loses 6 bases; junction bases beyond the gene matches: 12. As encoded in the germline V gene, CDR1 is SQVTM while CDR2 is ANQGSEA. About this clone: The antigen it binds to is not known. Within one base of it there is no much larger clone, and no base qualities were kept.

Patients with autoimmune disease history or receiving systemic immunosuppression were excluded from the trial. Peripheral blood for TCR sequencing was collected from all dose cohorts at baseline, on cycle 4 day 1, and on cycle 7 day 1. The samples were drawn from a first-in-human, open-label, multicenter phase I dose-escalation trial of ivuxolimab. Adults with locally advanced or metastatic melanoma, renal cell, hepatocellular, or head and neck squamous cell carcinoma were enrolled in the trial. Before TCR sequencing, CD4+ T cells and CD8+ T cells were sorted from peripheral blood as separate populations. The paper as a whole reports these results and caveats: Low levels of normalized T-cell clonal expansion were also seen in some nonresponding patients. On average, CD8+ T cells showed more expanded clones than CD4+ T cells after ivuxolimab. At doses of 0.1 to 3.0 mg/kg, clonal expansion of both CD4+ and CD8+ T cells in blood was seen between baseline and week 6. In the 0.1-3.0 mg/kg groups, partial responders had among the lowest normalized peripheral clonal expansion, particularly in CD8+ T cells. Antigen specificity was not determined for the clonally expanded peripheral T cells.

Rearrangement joined TRBV29-1 to TRBJ2-7, with 12 central nucleotides matching TRBD1. The source is an adult with an advanced solid tumor such as melanoma, head and neck, liver or kidney cancer. Specimen: CD4+ or CD8+ T cells sorted from blood, collected in a trial of the OX40 agonist ivuxolimab. The nucleotide sequence is TGCAGCGTCCTCGTACCGGGACAGGGGGCTGCCGAGCAGTACTTC. The resulting protein is CSVLVPGQGAAEQYF.